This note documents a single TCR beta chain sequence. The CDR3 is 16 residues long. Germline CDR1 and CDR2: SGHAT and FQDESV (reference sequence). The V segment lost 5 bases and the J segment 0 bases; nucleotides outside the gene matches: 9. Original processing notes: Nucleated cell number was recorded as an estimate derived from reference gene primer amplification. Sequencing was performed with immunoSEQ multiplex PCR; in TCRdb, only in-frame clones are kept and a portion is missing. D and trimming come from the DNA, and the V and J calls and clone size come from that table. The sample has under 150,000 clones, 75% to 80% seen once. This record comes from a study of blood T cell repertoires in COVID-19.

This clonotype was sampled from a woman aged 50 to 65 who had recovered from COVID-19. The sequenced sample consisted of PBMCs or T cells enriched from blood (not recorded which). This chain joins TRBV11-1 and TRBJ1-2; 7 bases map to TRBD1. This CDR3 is CASSKVVGTANYGYTF. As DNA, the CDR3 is TGTGCCAGCAGCAAGGTGGTGGGGACAGCTAACTATGGCTACACCTTC.